A single sample is the source of the 2 T cell receptor beta chains below, sequenced in a study of blood T cell repertoires in COVID-19. Data came from immunoSEQ multiplex PCR; TCRdb stores just in-frame clones and leaves some out. The profile covers about 39,000 clones, with 85% to 95% appearing a single time and approximately 4.1% taken by the ten largest. Sequencing was performed on peripheral blood. These receptors originate from a human donor with active COVID-19. The donor label of this sample is uncertain.

The rearrangement joins TRBV6-1 to TRBJ1-2; D possibly corresponds to TRBD1 (5 bases). This CDR3 is built from 15 residues. The V gene's germline CDR1 is MNHNS and CDR2 SASEGT. Trimming stripped 1 base from V and 8 bases from J, with 17 bases between. CDR3 sequence: CASSEVETVGRGYTF. The CDR3 DNA reads as TGTGCCAGCAGTGAAGTTGAGACAGTGGGGCGAGGCTACACCTTC.

This chain uses TRBV5-1 with TRBJ1-2; TRBD1 agrees at 10 bases. The ends lost 0 bases at V and 6 bases at J; junction bases unmatched: 8. This CDR3 has 16 amino acids. Germline loops: CDR1 SGHRS, CDR2 YFSETQ. CDR3 sequence (DNA): TGCGCCAGCAGCTTGGGACAGGGGGCTTTTTCAAATGGCTACACCTTC. Translation: CASSLGQGAFSNGYTF.